The rows below give T cell receptor beta chains drawn from one sample of a study of T-cell reconstitution after alpha-beta-depleted transplantation in children. A single record per CDR3 protein comes from TCRdb applying MiXCR to the PCR reads. The sample comprises 600,000 to 800,000 distinct CDR3 sequences, about 12% of which are singletons, and around 0.79% rests with the top ten. The sample consisted of PBMCs, taken before TCRalphabeta/CD19-depleted stem cell transplant. These receptor sequences come from a girl aged 2 to 9 with congenital amegakaryocytic thrombocytopenia, due to receive a stem cell transplant. CDR3s include the opening cysteine and the closing phenylalanine or tryptophan. The order of the fields is clone size, J gene, V gene, D gene, CDR3 protein, CDR3 DNA. The D gene is left open where the match is weak. The listing skips clone size in some rows; elsewhere it reads once, few, many or a size class.

few TRBJ2-5 TRBV20-1 TRBD1 CSAPGQVETQYF TGCAGTGCCCCCGGACAGGTAGAGACCCAGTACTTC
once TRBJ2-1 TRBV3-1 TRBD1 CAGSQVQGYYEQFF TGTGCCGGCAGCCAAGTACAGGGGTATTATGAGCAGTTCTTC
many TRBJ1-2 TRBV12-3/TRBV12-4 NA CASRLGTAYGYTF TGTGCCAGCAGGTTAGGGACGGCCTATGGCTACACCTTC
many TRBJ2-7 TRBV28 NA CASSQGATYEQYF TGTGCCAGCAGCCAAGGGGCAACCTACGAGCAGTACTTC
few TRBJ2-7 TRBV7-9 TRBD2 CASSFSGGNEQYF TGTGCCAGCAGCTTCTCGGGAGGAAACGAGCAGTACTTC
many TRBJ2-3 TRBV3-1 NA CASSQDVSGIQYERYF TGTGCCAGCAGCCAAGATGTTAGCGGAATACAATACGAGAGGTATTTT
many TRBJ1-2 TRBV20-1 NA CSADGAETLLNYGYTF TGCAGTGCTGACGGTGCGGAGACACTTCTTAACTATGGCTACACCTTC
many TRBJ2-6 TRBV5-1 TRBD1 CASSSTGVANVLTF TGCGCCAGCAGCTCAACAGGGGTTGCCAACGTCCTGACTTTC
NA TRBJ2-5 TRBV5-1 NA CASSIQTGAGLSRETQYF TGCGCCAGCAGCATCCAAACCGGGGCGGGACTCAGCCGGGAGACCCAGTACTTC
many TRBJ2-2 TRBV30 NA CAGRINTGELFF TGTGCCGGACGGATCAACACCGGGGAGCTGTTTTTT
NA TRBJ2-7 TRBV20-1 NA CSARDRGNRKYEQYF TGCAGTGCTAGAGATCGAGGTAACAGGAAATACGAGCAGTACTTC
many TRBJ2-1 TRBV20-1 TRBD2 CSARETSGSSDEQFF TGCAGTGCTAGAGAAACTAGCGGGAGTTCAGATGAGCAGTTCTTC
few TRBJ2-1 TRBV14 TRBD2 CASSQDGAGGNYNEQFF TGTGCCAGCAGCCAAGATGGGGCGGGAGGCAACTACAATGAGCAGTTCTTC
many TRBJ2-1 TRBV20-1 NA CSANPLAINYNEQFF TGCAGCGCTAATCCCCTAGCGATTAACTACAATGAGCAGTTCTTC
many TRBJ2-7 TRBV27 NA CASSLSICLPDGSSYEQYF TGTGCCAGCAGTTTATCTATTTGTTTACCGGACGGTAGCTCCTACGAGCAGTACTTC
NA TRBJ2-7 TRBV29-1 TRBD2 CSVMTGTSGRGSSYEQYF TGCAGCGTAATGACCGGGACTAGCGGGAGGGGCAGCTCCTACGAGCAGTACTTC
few TRBJ2-1 TRBV5-1 TRBD2 CASSLDIRLAGGPSYNEQFF TGCGCCAGCAGCTTGGATATCCGACTAGCGGGAGGGCCCTCCTACAATGAGCAGTTCTTC
many TRBJ2-5 TRBV6-1 NA CASSREIEETQYF TGTGCCAGCAGCCGAGAGATAGAAGAGACCCAGTACTTC
few TRBJ2-3 TRBV29-1 TRBD1 CTVNGQEQADTQYF TGCACCGTCAACGGACAGGAACAGGCAGATACGCAGTATTTT
NA TRBJ2-1 TRBV15 TRBD2 CATSSASGSLNEQFF TGTGCCACCAGCAGTGCTAGCGGGAGTCTCAATGAGCAGTTCTTC
NA TRBJ2-7 TRBV3-1 TRBD2 CASSQGIGGSSEQYF TGTGCCAGCAGCCAAGGTATCGGCGGGAGTTCCGAGCAGTACTTC
NA TRBJ2-1 TRBV4-1 NA CASSHATNEQFF TGCGCCAGCAGCCACGCGACCAATGAGCAGTTCTTC
many TRBJ1-1 TRBV20-1 NA CSAFPTGNTEAFF TGCAGTGCTTTCCCGACCGGGAACACTGAAGCTTTCTTT
many TRBJ2-1 TRBV20-1 NA CSAILRGRPYNEQFF TGCAGTGCTATCCTTCGCGGAAGGCCTTACAATGAGCAGTTCTTC
NA TRBJ2-1 TRBV11-3 NA CASSPSPSSYNEQFF TGTGCCAGCAGCCCCAGTCCCAGCTCCTACAATGAGCAGTTCTTC
few TRBJ2-1 TRBV15 NA CATSRDHESARFF TGTGCCACCAGCAGAGATCACGAGTCCGCGCGGTTCTTC
many TRBJ2-4 TRBV6-1 TRBD2 CASSPLAGARIQYF TGTGCCAGCAGCCCCCTAGCGGGAGCTCGTATTCAGTACTTC